This T cell receptor beta chain is drawn from a study of cytomegalovirus exposure and HLA in healthy donors. Study outcomes and limitations: It was only CMV serostatus that was available as immune exposure information.

This clone was counted only a few times. The antigen remains undetermined. The germline gene is not matched at one end of the junction; a read error may be the cause. The CDR3 is 14 amino acids. Germline V gene lookup returns CDR1 SGHTA and CDR2 FQGNSA. PCR involved 60 Vbeta and 13 Jbeta primers. Sequencing used immunoSEQ multiplex PCR; TCRdb keeps in-frame clones, though not all of them. Seen here are about 72,000 clones, around 78% observed once, and the top ten hold roughly 3.5%. The specimen sequenced was PBMCs. This sequence originates from a man aged 40-49 years in good health and CMV-seronegative. The genes are TRBV7-2 and TRBJ1-2; TRBD1 matches 9 bases. CDR3 nucleotide sequence: TGTGCCAGCAGCTTGAGACAGGGGGATAATGGCTACCCCTTC. Protein product: CASSLRQGDNGYPF.